These T cell receptor beta chains were read from a single sample in a study of OX40 agonist ivuxolimab in advanced cancers. TCRdb's table, derived via immunoSEQ multiplex PCR, lists solely in-frame clones and lacks some. The sample has 60,000 or so clones, approximately 86% seen once. The sequencing here drew on CD4+ or CD8+ T cells sorted from blood, taken in a trial of the OX40 agonist ivuxolimab. The receptors derive from an adult with an advanced solid tumor such as melanoma, head and neck, liver or kidney cancer. The CDR3 runs from the conserved cysteine through the conserved F or W. Fields, in order: clone size, CDR3 length, J gene, D gene, V gene, CDR3 protein, CDR3 DNA. The D gene is left open where the match is weak. The size field is filled for only some rows; it gives once, few, many or a size class.

abundance: .
len: 17
j_gene: TRBJ2-3
d_gene: .
v_gene: TRBV11-2
CDR3aa: CASSLDIGGLSTDTQYF
CDR3nt: TGTGCCAGCAGCTTAGATATCGGGGGACTTAGCACAGATACGCAGTATTTT

abundance: .
len: 14
j_gene: TRBJ1-5
d_gene: TRBD1
v_gene: TRBV6-5
CDR3aa: CASRTGGVNQPQHF
CDR3nt: TGTGCCAGCAGGACAGGGGGTGTCAATCAGCCCCAGCATTTT

abundance: .
len: 13
j_gene: TRBJ2-7
d_gene: .
v_gene: TRBV5-1
CDR3aa: CASTRDQLYEQYF
CDR3nt: TGCGCCAGCACCCGGGACCAACTCTACGAGCAGTACTTC

abundance: .
len: 14
j_gene: TRBJ2-2
d_gene: TRBD2
v_gene: TRBV27
CDR3aa: CASSTGLASGEPFF
CDR3nt: TGTGCCAGCAGCACGGGACTAGCGTCCGGGGAGCCGTTTTTT

abundance: .
len: 15
j_gene: TRBJ2-1
d_gene: TRBD2
v_gene: TRBV6-1
CDR3aa: CATRLAGLIYNEQFF
CDR3nt: TGTGCCACCAGACTAGCGGGACTTATTTACAATGAGCAGTTCTTC

abundance: .
len: 17
j_gene: TRBJ2-1
d_gene: TRBD2
v_gene: TRBV10-2
CDR3aa: CASSEPGLADYYNEQFF
CDR3nt: TGCGCCAGCAGTGAGCCTGGACTAGCGGATTACTACAATGAGCAGTTCTTC

abundance: few
len: 15
j_gene: TRBJ2-5
d_gene: TRBD2
v_gene: TRBV5-1
CDR3aa: CASSLFQRGSETQYF
CDR3nt: TGCGCCAGCAGCTTGTTCCAGCGGGGGAGTGAGACCCAGTACTTC

abundance: .
len: 14
j_gene: TRBJ1-1
d_gene: .
v_gene: TRBV14
CDR3aa: CASSFRTENTEAFF
CDR3nt: TGTGCCAGCAGCTTTCGGACCGAGAACACTGAAGCTTTCTTT

abundance: once
len: 12
j_gene: TRBJ1-1
d_gene: .
v_gene: TRBV28
CDR3aa: CAATQTGTEAFF
CDR3nt: TGTGCCGCAACCCAAACAGGGACTGAAGCTTTCTTT

abundance: once
len: 14
j_gene: TRBJ2-7
d_gene: .
v_gene: TRBV7-9
CDR3aa: CASSLGSDFYEQYF
CDR3nt: TGTGCCAGCAGCTTAGGCTCAGATTTTTACGAGCAGTACTTC

abundance: .
len: 13
j_gene: TRBJ2-5
d_gene: .
v_gene: TRBV9
CDR3aa: CASSSGQQETQYF
CDR3nt: TGTGCCAGCAGCTCGGGACAACAAGAGACCCAGTACTTC

abundance: .
len: 14
j_gene: TRBJ2-7
d_gene: TRBD1
v_gene: TRBV28
CDR3aa: CASRTGQGHYEQYF
CDR3nt: TGTGCCAGCAGGACGGGACAGGGGCATTACGAGCAGTACTTC

abundance: few
len: 16
j_gene: TRBJ2-3
d_gene: .
v_gene: TRBV10-1
CDR3aa: CASSESIAGAGDTQYF
CDR3nt: TGCGCCAGCAGTGAGTCGATCGCGGGGGCTGGAGATACGCAGTATTTT

abundance: .
len: 14
j_gene: TRBJ2-7
d_gene: TRBD2
v_gene: TRBV5-1
CDR3aa: CASSRIAGSYEQYF
CDR3nt: TGCGCCAGCAGCCGAATAGCGGGCTCCTACGAGCAGTACTTC

abundance: .
len: 16
j_gene: TRBJ2-3
d_gene: TRBD2
v_gene: TRBV27
CDR3aa: CASSPGTSVRTDTQYF
CDR3nt: TGTGCCAGCAGTCCCGGGACTAGCGTCCGCACAGATACGCAGTATTTT

abundance: .
len: 15
j_gene: TRBJ1-6
d_gene: TRBD1
v_gene: TRBV6-6
CDR3aa: CASSWGTGFASPLHF
CDR3nt: TGTGCCAGCAGTTGGGGGACAGGGTTTGCCTCACCCCTCCACTTT

abundance: once
len: 14
j_gene: TRBJ2-7
d_gene: TRBD2
v_gene: TRBV7-6
CDR3aa: CASSTMAGAYEQYF
CDR3nt: TGTGCCAGCAGTACCATGGCGGGGGCCTACGAGCAGTACTTC

abundance: .
len: 14
j_gene: TRBJ1-4
d_gene: TRBD1
v_gene: TRBV6-6
CDR3aa: CASSHGTGYEKLFF
CDR3nt: TGTGCCAGCAGTCATGGGACAGGGTATGAAAAACTGTTTTTT

abundance: .
len: 16
j_gene: TRBJ1-4
d_gene: TRBD1
v_gene: TRBV19
CDR3aa: CASSNGQARLNEKLFF
CDR3nt: TGTGCCAGTAGTAACGGACAGGCCCGCCTAAATGAAAAACTGTTTTTT

abundance: .
len: 17
j_gene: TRBJ1-5
d_gene: TRBD1
v_gene: TRBV5-1
CDR3aa: CASSLGPGTGANQPQHF
CDR3nt: TGCGCCAGCAGCTTGGGTCCCGGGACAGGGGCCAATCAGCCCCAGCATTTT

abundance: .
len: 15
j_gene: TRBJ2-7
d_gene: TRBD2
v_gene: TRBV6-5
CDR3aa: CASSYSRRGSYEQYF
CDR3nt: TGTGCCAGCAGTTACTCCAGGCGGGGGAGCTACGAGCAGTACTTC

abundance: .
len: 13
j_gene: TRBJ2-7
d_gene: TRBD1
v_gene: TRBV27
CDR3aa: CASSGGQPYEQYF
CDR3nt: TGTGCCAGCAGTGGGGGACAGCCCTACGAGCAGTACTTC

abundance: .
len: 11
j_gene: TRBJ2-7
d_gene: .
v_gene: TRBV28
CDR3aa: CASSFLTEQYF
CDR3nt: TGTGCCAGCAGTTTTTTGACCGAGCAGTACTTC

abundance: .
len: 14
j_gene: TRBJ2-7
d_gene: TRBD1
v_gene: TRBV6-5
CDR3aa: CASSYDRASYEQYF
CDR3nt: TGTGCCAGCAGTTACGACAGGGCCTCCTACGAGCAGTACTTC